This passage covers 22 T cell receptor beta chains from one sample sequenced in a study of T-cell reconstitution after alpha-beta-depleted transplantation in children. Researchers prepared the TCRbeta library using unique molecular identifiers, the study reports. TCRdb re-called the PCR reads with MiXCR, one entry per CDR3 protein. The sample has about 980,000 distinct CDR3 sequences; under 30% are singletons. The sequences come from PBMCs, mostly from graft donor cells, collected 360 days after TCRalphabeta/CD19-depleted stem cell transplant. Receptor source: a boy younger than two who had a stem cell transplant for SCID, so the T cells may come from the graft donor.

This clonotype has more than one count but fewer than ten. This rearrangement joins TRBV6-2 or TRBV6-3 to TRBJ1-1; weak D call: TRBD1 (6 bases). Trimming stripped 6 bases from V and 2 bases from J, with 19 bases between. The V gene's germline CDR1 is MNHEY and CDR2 SVGEGT. This CDR3 comprises 16 residues. CDR3 loop: CASRDVGAGLNTEAFF. CDR3 in DNA: TGTGCCAGCAGGGACGTGGGGGCAGGCCTTAACACTGAAGCTTTCTTT.

This rearrangement joins TRBV15 to TRBJ2-1; D is possibly TRBD1 (6 bases). V shed 0 bases and J shed 2 bases, with 8 bases lying between them. This CDR3 has 15 amino acids. The germline gives CDR1 LNHNV, CDR2 YYDKDF (reference sequence). The CDR3 sequence: CATSREGAPYNEQFF. In DNA, the CDR3 is TGTGCCACCAGCAGAGAGGGGGCTCCCTACAATGAGCAGTTCTTC. The full variable domain, rest sourced from reference TRBV15 and TRBJ2-1, is DAMVIQNPRYQVTQFGKPVTLSCSQTLNHNVMYWYQQKSSQAPKLLFHYYDKDFNNEADTPDNFQSRRPNTSFCFLDIRSPGLGDTAMYLCATSREGAPYNEQFFGPGTRLTVL.

The genes are TRBV2 and TRBJ2-2; 7 positions match TRBD2. CDR1 and CDR2 (germline): SNHLY, FYNNEI. Germline trimming cut 7 bases from V and 3 bases from J; bases unmatched to any gene: 8. The CDR3 is 15 residues long. In DNA, the CDR3 is TGTGCCAGCACCCTGGGGGGGTTCGACACCGGGGAGCTGTTTTTT. Its translation is CASTLGGFDTGELFF.

This clonotype showed up just a few times. J is TRBJ2-3 and V is TRBV12-3 or TRBV12-4; 8 bases agree with TRBD2. CDR3 length equals 17 residues. Losses at the gene ends were 4 bases for V and 0 bases for J; bases not matched to a gene: 9. The CDR3 DNA follows: TGTGCCAGCAGTTGGGGGCGGGGGGCCTATAGCACAGATACGCAGTATTTT. Its protein product is CASSWGRGAYSTDTQYF.

This clonotype was seen more than once but under ten times. The rearrangement joins TRBV9 to TRBJ2-3; 9 nucleotides align to TRBD2. The CDR3 has 16 amino acids. J gave up 2 bases and V 5 bases, and 9 bases lay outside the gene matches. Germline CDR1 reads SGDLS; CDR2 reads YYNGEE. CDR3 amino acids: CASRIGAGGSTDTQYF. CDR3 DNA: TGTGCCAGCAGGATAGGAGCGGGGGGATCCACAGATACGCAGTATTTT.

This rearrangement joins TRBV5-4 to TRBJ1-1; D is possibly TRBD1 (5 bases). The CDR3 covers 19 residues. The ends were cut back, 0 bases at V and 0 bases at J, with 21 bases in the middle. In germline, CDR1 is SGHNT, CDR2 YYREEE (reference sequence). CDR3 protein: CASSLERDSFRRMNTEAFF. The DNA for the CDR3 is TGTGCCAGCAGCTTGGAGAGGGACTCCTTTCGACGCATGAACACTGAAGCTTTCTTT.

For the CDR3, the DNA is TGCAGCGTTGACGAGGGGTACGAGCAGTACTTC. Translation gives CSVDEGYEQYF. The rearrangement uses TRBV29-1 and TRBJ2-7; D might be TRBD1 or TRBD2, each matching 5 bases. The CDR3 is 11 residues long. The V gene lost 3 bases and the J gene lost 4 bases, with 7 bases spanning the gap. Germline V gives CDR1 SQVTM, CDR2 ANQGSEA.

Only a few counts were recorded for this clonotype. The chain joins TRBV21-1 to TRBJ2-5; TRBD1, as called in the table, went unchecked against the DNA. TRBV21-1 is annotated as a pseudogene. The CDR3 consists of 17 residues. CDR3 in amino acids: CASSKRNGGQYQETQYF. DNA of the CDR3: TGTGCCAGCAGCAAAAGGAACGGGGGGCAGTACCAAGAGACCCAGTACTTC.

The chain couples TRBV9 to TRBJ2-2, with 11 bases aligning to TRBD2. Germline V CDR1 and CDR2: SGDLS, YYNGEE. The CDR3 runs 19 residues. The ends lost 1 base at V and 1 base at J; junction bases unmatched: 9. The CDR3 sequence: CASSVKLAGGFMNTGELFF. The CDR3 bases are TGTGCCAGCAGCGTAAAGCTAGCGGGGGGTTTTATGAACACCGGGGAGCTGTTTTTT.

The V and J genes are TRBV15 and TRBJ2-2, with 7 bases that match TRBD1. The V gene's germline CDR1 is LNHNV and CDR2 YYDKDF (reference sequence). The junction had 6 bases not matched to a gene; V was cut back by 0 bases and J by 5 bases. The CDR3 runs 16 residues. CDR3 region: CATSRDRTGRTGELFF. CDR3 coding DNA: TGTGCCACCAGCAGAGATAGGACAGGCAGAACCGGGGAGCTGTTTTTT.

This clonotype was counted only a few times. The CDR3 nucleotides read TGTGCCAGCAGATCCTCCGGGACAGGAACTGAAAAACTGTTTTTT. Translated: CASRSSGTGTEKLFF. The J gene is TRBJ1-4, the V gene TRBV2; 8 bases line up with TRBD1. Germline V gene lookup returns CDR1 SNHLY and CDR2 FYNNEI. V lost 6 bases, J lost 7 bases, and 10 bases stayed unmatched. The CDR3 runs 15 residues.

The V gene is TRBV5-1, the J gene TRBJ2-1; a possible D gene is TRBD2 (5 bases). The ends were cut back, 6 bases at V and 5 bases at J, with 15 bases in the middle. Germline values: CDR1 SGHRS, CDR2 YFSETQ. CDR3 length equals 14 residues. The CDR3 sequence is CASKRPSRDNEQFF. The DNA for the CDR3 is TGCGCCAGCAAGCGGCCTTCCCGCGACAATGAGCAGTTCTTC.

The J gene is TRBJ2-3, the V gene TRBV28, with TRBD2 matching over 14 bases. CDR3 length equals 16 residues. The junction had 10 bases not matched to a gene; V was cut back by 5 bases and J by 9 bases. Germline CDR1 reads MDHEN; CDR2 reads SYDVKM. Here the CDR3 reads CASSVGTGLAGDTQYF. CDR3 coding DNA: TGTGCCAGCAGTGTTGGAACGGGACTAGCGGGGGACACGCAGTATTTT.

The sample holds a few counts of this clonotype. V and J are TRBV20-1 and TRBJ2-1; perhaps TRBD1 as D (6 bases). Looked up from germline, CDR1 is DFQATT and CDR2 is SNEGSKA (reference sequence). V lost 3 bases to trimming and J lost 5 bases, with 14 bases between them. This CDR3 has 14 amino acids. For the CDR3, the DNA is TGCAGTGCTAGGCCGGGACACCCGAACAATGAGCAGTTCTTC. Protein: CSARPGHPNNEQFF.

This clonotype has a handful of counts. V usage is TRBV15 and J usage is TRBJ2-1, with D maybe TRBD2 (7 bases). This CDR3 spans 15 amino acids. Germline V gene sequence: CDR1 LNHNV, CDR2 YYDKDF (reference sequence). Trimming removed 8 bases from V and 6 bases from J, with 20 bases in between. The CDR3 is CATGFRGAFRNEQFF. Here the CDR3 DNA reads TGTGCCACCGGGTTCCGGGGGGCCTTCCGCAATGAGCAGTTCTTC.

In its sample, this clonotype was seen a few times. V gene TRBV6-2 or TRBV6-3 combines with J gene TRBJ2-1, with a possible D match to TRBD1 (5 bases). The CDR3 spans 15 residues. V lost 5 bases, J lost 4 bases, and 15 bases lay in between. Germline V gene lookup returns CDR1 MNHEY and CDR2 SVGEGT. The chain's CDR3 is CASSQNWGVYNEQFF. Written as DNA, the CDR3 is TGTGCCAGCAGTCAAAACTGGGGCGTTTACAATGAGCAGTTCTTC.

This chain connects TRBV5-1 to TRBJ2-7; D is possibly TRBD1 (7 bases). The CDR3 consists of 17 residues. Deletions cut 2 bases from V and 3 bases from J, with 21 bases between. Germline V lookup: CDR1 SGHRS, CDR2 YFSETQ. The CDR3 protein is CASSFRDSSSARYEQYF. The CDR3 region has the DNA TGCGCCAGCAGCTTCCGGGACAGCTCTAGCGCACGCTACGAGCAGTACTTC.

J is TRBJ2-1 and V is TRBV7-3, with TRBD2 matching over 8 bases. The CDR3 is 18 amino acids. The germline CDR1 and CDR2 sequences are SGHTA and FQGTGA. Trimming removed 5 bases from V and 0 bases from J; junction bases left unmatched: 12. For the CDR3, the DNA is TGTGCCAGCAGCCCTGAGAGCGGGGGTCCACGCTCCTACAATGAGCAGTTCTTC. Translation: CASSPESGGPRSYNEQFF.

This rearrangement joins TRBV5-1 to TRBJ2-3; 8 nucleotides agree with TRBD1. V shed 0 bases, J shed 3 bases, and the junction held 6 bases outside the gene matches. This CDR3 has 16 amino acids. Germline assignment: CDR1 SGHRS and CDR2 YFSETQ. CDR3 bases: TGCGCCAGCAGCTTGGCAGGGGGCTGGGGGACAGATACGCAGTATTTT. This gives the protein CASSLAGGWGTDTQYF. The variable domain in full, completed from reference TRBV5-1 and TRBJ2-3, reads KAGVTQTPRYLIKTRGQQVTLSCSPISGHRSVSWYQQTPGQGLQFLFEYFSETQRNKGNFPGRFSGRQFSNSRSEMNVSTLELGDSALYLCASSLAGGWGTDTQYFGPGTRLTVL.

This clonotype was detected a few times. V is TRBV29-1 and J is TRBJ2-7; 10 nucleotides line up with TRBD1. Germline V CDR1 and CDR2: SQVTM, ANQGSEA. V shed 1 base, J shed 2 bases, and the junction held 11 bases outside the gene matches. The CDR3 runs to 17 residues. The CDR3 region has the DNA TGCAGCGTTGAAGGTACGACAGGGGGCGATGACGCCTACGAGCAGTACTTC. It yields the protein CSVEGTTGGDDAYEQYF.

The V call is TRBV18, the J call TRBJ2-7; D is perhaps TRBD1 (5 bases). The germline V gene has CDR1 KGHSH and CDR2 LQKENI. Between the trimmed V and J ends, which lost 4 bases and 3 bases, there was a span of 10 bases. The CDR3 contains 13 residues. Here the CDR3 reads CASSQTDSYEQYF. In DNA form, the CDR3 reads TGTGCCAGCTCACAAACTGACAGCTACGAGCAGTACTTC.

CDR3 coding DNA: TGCAGTGCTGTCCAGGGCTTAAACTATGGCTACACCTTC. Its translation: CSAVQGLNYGYTF. The V and J genes are TRBV20-1 and TRBJ1-2; a possible D gene is TRBD1 (5 bases). Per germline, CDR1 DFQATT and CDR2 SNEGSKA (reference sequence). Trimming stripped 5 bases from V and 2 bases from J, with 12 bases between. The CDR3 runs 13 residues.